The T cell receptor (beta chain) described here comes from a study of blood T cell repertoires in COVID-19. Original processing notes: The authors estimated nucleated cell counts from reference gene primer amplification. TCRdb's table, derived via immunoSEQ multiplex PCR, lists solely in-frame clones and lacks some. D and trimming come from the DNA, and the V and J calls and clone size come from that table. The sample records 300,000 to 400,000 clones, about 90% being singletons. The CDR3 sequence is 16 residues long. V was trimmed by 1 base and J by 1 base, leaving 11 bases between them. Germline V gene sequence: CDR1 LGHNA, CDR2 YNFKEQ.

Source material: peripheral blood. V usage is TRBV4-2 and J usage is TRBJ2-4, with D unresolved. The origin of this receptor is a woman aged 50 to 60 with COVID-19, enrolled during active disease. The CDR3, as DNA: TGTGCCAGCAGCCAAGGGAGTGAGGTGGCCAAAAACATTCAGTACTTC. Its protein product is CASSQGSEVAKNIQYF.